This TCR beta chain was observed in a study of T-cell memory formation after mild COVID-19. Study-level points and caveats: SARS-CoV-2 specificity was not confirmed for second-wave clones peaking on day 37. In pre-infection memory, a portion of responding clones appeared, which suggested that cross-reactive memory joined.

One entry per CDR3 protein, called by TCRdb with MiXCR from the 5' RACE reads. The data hold roughly 200,000 distinct CDR3 sequences, with 16% observed a single time. Trimming took 3 bases from V and 5 from J; bases not matched to a gene: 11. The CDR3 has 16 residues. Germline V CDR1 and CDR2: KGHSH, LQKENI. About this clonotype: What it recognizes is unknown.

The gene calls are TRBV18 and TRBJ2-5; 8 bases line up with TRBD1. The specimen was PBMCs or a T cell subset sorted from them (not recorded which). This clonotype originated in an adult woman who had mild COVID-19 (a few samples of this study predate the infection). Cell type and time point are not known. CDR3 in DNA: TGTGCCAGCTCACCCATCCAGGGGGCAGGACGGGAGACCCAGTACTTC. This sequence encodes CASSPIQGAGRETQYF.